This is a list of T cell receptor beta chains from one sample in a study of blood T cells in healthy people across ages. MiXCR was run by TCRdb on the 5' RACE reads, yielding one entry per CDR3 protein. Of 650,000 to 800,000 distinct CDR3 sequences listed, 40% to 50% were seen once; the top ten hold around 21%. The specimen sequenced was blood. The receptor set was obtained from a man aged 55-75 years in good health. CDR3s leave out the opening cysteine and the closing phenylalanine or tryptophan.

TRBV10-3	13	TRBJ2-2	AIKPGNANTGELF
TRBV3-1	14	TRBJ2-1	ASSQGLAGGSVEQF
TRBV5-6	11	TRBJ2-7	ASLRGASYEQY
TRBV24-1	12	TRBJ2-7	ATSDPRLSYEQY
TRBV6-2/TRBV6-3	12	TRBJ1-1	ASRPGTIITEAF
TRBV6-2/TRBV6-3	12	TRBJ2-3	ASRPVRATDTQY
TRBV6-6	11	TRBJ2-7	ASSQGVPGEQY
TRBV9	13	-	ASSPGTSGPYEQY
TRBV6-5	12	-	ASGKQGQLYEQY
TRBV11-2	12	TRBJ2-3	ASSVGQGTDTQY
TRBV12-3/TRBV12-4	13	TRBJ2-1	ASSSSGGASNEQF
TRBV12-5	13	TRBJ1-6	ASGGRFGTDSPLH
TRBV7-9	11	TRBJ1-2	ASSLTRVEGYT
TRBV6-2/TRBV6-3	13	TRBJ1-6	ASSSRDSYNSPLH
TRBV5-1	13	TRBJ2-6	ASSQDISGANVLT
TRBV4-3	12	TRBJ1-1	ASSREGGNSEAF
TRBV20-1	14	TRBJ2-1	SERVGLAGETNEQF
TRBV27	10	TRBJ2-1	AVGGGNHEQF
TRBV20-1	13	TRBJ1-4	SAPAAGQNNEKLF
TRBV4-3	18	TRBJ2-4	ASSQDLQRGVGWAKNIQY
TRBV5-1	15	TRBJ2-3	ASSLQTSGGEAGTQY
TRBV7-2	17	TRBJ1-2	ASSLALPGQGAFNYGYT
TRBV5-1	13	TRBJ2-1	ASSPGTGGINEQF
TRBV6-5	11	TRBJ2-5	ASRPTGKETQY
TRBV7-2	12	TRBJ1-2	ASSSLDRGRGYT
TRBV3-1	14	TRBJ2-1	ASSRRLAEPYNEQF
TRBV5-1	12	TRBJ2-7	ASSSDTSTYEQY
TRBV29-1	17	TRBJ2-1	SVEDRGMKKRISYNEQF
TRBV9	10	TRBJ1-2	ASSRQTYGYT
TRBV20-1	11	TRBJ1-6	SARAATTSPLH
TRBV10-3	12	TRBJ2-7	AIGGQGPWGEQY
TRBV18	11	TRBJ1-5	ASRQGLDQPQH
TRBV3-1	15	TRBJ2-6	ASSPQNSRSGANVLT
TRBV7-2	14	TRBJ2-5	ASSLALVAGQETQY
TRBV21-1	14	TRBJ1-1	ASTADRGRMNTEAF
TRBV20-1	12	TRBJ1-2	SAKGPGQGYGYT
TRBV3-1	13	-	ASSHVRTGRYEQY
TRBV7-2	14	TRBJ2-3	ASIARSGSYTDTQY
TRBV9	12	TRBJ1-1	ASSVGGPNTEAF
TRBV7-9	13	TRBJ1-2	ASSLVGPAIYGYT
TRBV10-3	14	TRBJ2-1	AIRKGGGGTHNEQF
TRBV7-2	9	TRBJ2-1	ASSLKWEQF
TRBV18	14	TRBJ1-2	ASSPQRDRGPGGYT
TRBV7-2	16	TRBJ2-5	ASSHESWVGRPQETQY
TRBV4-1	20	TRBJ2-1	ASSQDLKLAGGQDNSYNEQF
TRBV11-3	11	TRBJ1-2	ASSLRGLRGYT
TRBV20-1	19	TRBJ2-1	SARDDYGDSGRPHSPSEQF
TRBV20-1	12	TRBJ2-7	SARGGGDRGEQY
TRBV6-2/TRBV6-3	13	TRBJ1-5	ASRRDSSQDQPQH
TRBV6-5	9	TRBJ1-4	ASGITGKLF